These 18 T cell receptor beta chains share one sample of origin, sequenced in a study of T cells in Graves' hyperthyroidism and ophthalmopathy. Amplified TCR beta CDR3 regions came from RNA transcripts. HTBI primers were the set used in a first-round RT-PCR of the TCR CDR3. MiXCR, run by TCRdb on the multiplex PCR reads, gives a single entry per CDR3 protein. The repertoire holds approximately 590,000 distinct CDR3 sequences, with less than 20% as singletons. Sequencing was carried out using blood. These receptors were collected from a woman in her 30s with Graves' hyperthyroidism.

Notes on this clonotype: A much larger clonotype is one base distant, so this may be a read error. The chain is built from TRBV11-2 and TRBJ2-1, with D perhaps TRBD1 (5 bases). This CDR3 comprises 16 residues. Germline values: CDR1 SGHAT, CDR2 FQNNGV. The chain's CDR3 is CASSYPGLGAYNERFF. The CDR3 DNA reads as TGTGCCAGCAGTTATCCTGGGTTAGGGGCCTACAATGAGCGGTTCTTC. The full variable domain, its missing parts supplied by reference TRBV11-2 and TRBJ2-1, is EAGVAQSPRYKIIEKRQSVAFWCNPISGHATLYWYQQILGQGPKLLIQFQNNGVVDDSQLPKDRFSAERLKGVDSTLKIQPAKLEDSAVYLCASSYPGLGAYNERFFGPGTRLTVL.

This clonotype was seen only a few times. This sequence joins TRBV4-1 and TRBJ2-7; TRBD2 is a possible D gene (5 bases). Germline loops: CDR1 MGHRA, CDR2 YSYEKL. The CDR3 contains 15 residues. Trimming pared 0 bases from V and 1 base from J, leaving 10 bases between. CDR3 protein: CASSQERAQSYEQYF. CDR3 coding DNA: TGCGCCAGCAGCCAAGAGAGGGCCCAGTCCTACGAGCAGTACTTC.

This clonotype was picked up many times. The V gene is TRBV5-1, the J gene TRBJ2-1, with 7 bases matching TRBD1. V dropped 4 bases and J dropped 6; count of bases not matched to a gene: 4. This CDR3 has 13 amino acids. Per germline, CDR1 SGHRS and CDR2 YFSETQ. Here the CDR3 reads CASSRGQLNEQFF. CDR3 coding DNA: TGCGCCAGCAGCCGGGGACAGCTCAATGAGCAGTTCTTC. The complete variable domain, with remaining parts taken from reference TRBV5-1 and TRBJ2-1, reads KAGVTQTPRYLIKTRGQQVTLSCSPISGHRSVSWYQQTPGQGLQFLFEYFSETQRNKGNFPGRFSGRQFSNSRSEMNVSTLELGDSALYLCASSRGQLNEQFFGPGTRLTVL.

This clonotype appeared a few times. V and J are TRBV14 and TRBJ2-3, with 10 bases identical to TRBD2. After removal of 0 bases from V and 6 bases from J, the junction contained 12 bases not matched to a gene. There are 18 residues in the CDR3. Germline CDR1 reads SGHDN; CDR2 reads FVKESK. CDR3 residues: CASSQDLGKRGGGDTQYF. The CDR3 DNA is TGTGCCAGCAGCCAAGACCTAGGCAAGCGGGGGGGCGGCGATACGCAGTATTTT.

Ten or more counts support this clonotype. The V call is TRBV12-3 or TRBV12-4, the J call TRBJ1-5; D is unresolved. CDR3 size: 12 residues. V lost 6 bases, J lost 3 bases, and 6 bases lay in between. The CDR3 region has the DNA TGTGCCAGCAGCTTCCTCAATCAGCCCCAGCATTTT. It yields the protein CASSFLNQPQHF.

The rearrangement links TRBV7-9 to TRBJ2-7; 7 bases agree with TRBD2. V shed 5 bases and J 2 bases; nucleotides not matched to a gene: 9. Germline V lookup: CDR1 SEHNR, CDR2 FQNEAQ (reference sequence). This CDR3 is 15 amino acids long. CDR3 nucleotides: TGTGCCAGCAGCCCTCGGGGCGGGAGCCCCTACGAGCAGTACTTC. Protein product: CASSPRGGSPYEQYF.

This clonotype was found many times. V and J are TRBV11-2 and TRBJ2-7; a possible D gene is TRBD1 (6 bases). Germline V gene data show CDR1 as SGHAT and CDR2 as FQNNGV. This CDR3 has 16 amino acids. Trimming cost V 0 bases and J 2 bases, with 14 bases left between them. CDR3 coding DNA: TGTGCCAGCAGCTTAGATGTTGCAAGGACAGCCTACGAGCAGTACTTC. It translates to CASSLDVARTAYEQYF.

At least ten counts were recorded for this clonotype. The V gene is TRBV2, the J gene TRBJ2-3; D remains ambiguous. Trimming cost V 7 bases and J 2 bases, with 10 bases left between them. CDR1 and CDR2 (germline): SNHLY, FYNNEI. There are 13 residues in the CDR3. DNA for the CDR3: TGTGCCAGCATTCCTGAACCCACAGATACGCAGTATTTT. This gives the protein CASIPEPTDTQYF. Filled out from reference TRBV2 and TRBJ2-3, the complete variable domain reads EPEVTQTPSHQVTQMGQEVILRCVPISNHLYFYWYRQILGQKVEFLVSFYNNEISEKSEIFDDQFSVERPDGSNFTLKIRSTKLEDSAMYFCASIPEPTDTQYFGPGTRLTVL.

The chain uses TRBV20-1 and TRBJ2-1, with 15 bases lining up with TRBD2. Germline assignment: CDR1 DFQATT and CDR2 SNEGSKA (reference sequence). The junction had 3 bases not matched to a gene; V was cut back by 0 bases and J by 3 bases. This CDR3 comprises 17 residues. CDR3 sequence (DNA): TGCAGTGCTAGAGAGGGACTAGCGGGAGGTTACTACAATGAGCAGTTCTTC. Protein product: CSAREGLAGGYYNEQFF.

This clonotype came up many times. The V call is TRBV20-1, the J call TRBJ2-1, with TRBD2 matching over 9 bases. Trimming removed 0 bases from V and 1 base from J; junction bases left unmatched: 10. The CDR3 has 18 amino acids. Germline V CDR1 and CDR2: DFQATT, SNEGSKA (reference sequence). CDR3 sequence: CSARDKRLAGSSYNEQFF. As DNA, the CDR3 is TGCAGTGCTAGAGATAAGAGGCTAGCGGGATCGTCCTACAATGAGCAGTTCTTC.

This clonotype was seen a handful of times. A much more abundant neighbour one base away suggests this may be a read error. The V and J genes are TRBV12-3 or TRBV12-4 and TRBJ2-3; no firm D call. There are 13 residues in the CDR3. CDR3 sequence reads: CASSPHGTDTRYF. The CDR3 region has the DNA TGTGCCAGCAGTCCCCATGGCACAGATACGCGGTATTTT.

This clonotype has a handful of counts. The chain is built from TRBV11-1 and TRBJ2-4; 8 positions agree with TRBD1. CDR3 length equals 17 residues. Germline CDR1 is SGHAT and CDR2 is FQDESV (reference sequence). The V and J ends lost 3 bases and 0 bases, in that order; junction bases with no gene match: 7. The CDR3 protein is CASSLQGADLAKNIQYF. The CDR3 DNA reads TGTGCCAGCAGCTTGCAGGGGGCCGACCTAGCCAAAAACATTCAGTACTTC.

This clonotype was counted a few times. This chain uses TRBV27 with TRBJ2-7; D possibly corresponds to TRBD1 (6 bases). Germline CDR1 reads MNHEY; CDR2 reads SMNVEV (reference sequence). This CDR3 comprises 12 residues. The germline V and J ends were trimmed by 6 bases and 2 bases, with 8 bases remaining between them. CDR3 residues: CASSGQPYEQYF. Here the CDR3 DNA reads TGTGCCAGCAGCGGACAGCCCTACGAGCAGTACTTC.

This clonotype was seen many times. V usage is TRBV30 and J usage is TRBJ1-1; D remains unclear. The CDR3 sequence is 13 residues long. Trimming took off 3 bases at V and 2 bases at J, with 10 bases between the two ends. Per germline, CDR1 GTSNPN and CDR2 SVGIG (reference sequence). DNA of the CDR3: TGTGCCTGGAGGGAAGGATTCAACACTGAAGCTTTCTTT. Its translation: CAWREGFNTEAFF.

This clonotype has a count of ten or more. This chain links TRBV2 with TRBJ2-7, with 8 bases lining up with TRBD1. The CDR3 covers 12 residues. V lost 6 bases, J lost 5 bases, and 3 bases stayed unmatched. From germline, CDR1 is SNHLY and CDR2 FYNNEI. This chain's CDR3 is CASSVDRDEQYF. The CDR3 nucleotides read TGTGCCAGCAGCGTGGACAGGGACGAGCAGTACTTC.

Notes on this clonotype: A much larger clone sits a single nucleotide away, making a read error possible. Without the conserved terminal phenylalanine or tryptophan, this CDR3 likely stems from a read error. V and J are TRBV12-3 or TRBV12-4 and TRBJ2-7; TRBD1 is a possible D gene (5 bases). The V end was cut by 7 bases, the J end by 2 bases, with 15 bases between. The CDR3 runs to 14 residues. In DNA, the CDR3 is TGTGCCAGCACCGCAGATCGCAGGGCCTACGAGCAGTACCTC. Its translation: CASTADRRAYEQYL.

V and J are TRBV4-3 and TRBJ2-6, with a weak D call TRBD1 (5 bases). This CDR3 comprises 17 residues. Germline V CDR1 and CDR2: LGHNA, YSLEER. V was shortened by 0 bases and J by 0 bases, with 9 bases between the two germline ends. DNA of the CDR3: TGCGCCAGCAGCCAAGATGGTGGGGCCTCTGGGGCCAACGTCCTGACTTTC. This gives the protein CASSQDGGASGANVLTF.

Worth noting for this clonotype: A read error is possible here, since a much larger clone lies one base away. The V gene is TRBV3-1, the J gene TRBJ2-7; D might be TRBD2 (5 bases). The J call may not be correct, given that the DNA end is closer to TRBJ2-1. Per germline, CDR1 LGHDT and CDR2 YNNKEL (reference sequence). The CDR3 runs to 13 residues. This CDR3 reads CASSALSAYEQFF. CDR3 DNA: TGTGCCAGCAGCGCCCTTAGCGCCTACGAGCAGTTCTTC.